The 10 T cell receptor beta chains presented below share a single source sample, sequenced in a study of CD8 T cells in ankylosing spondylitis. Each CDR3 protein is one row after TCRdb ran MiXCR on the 5' RACE reads. The sample comprises 300,000 to 400,000 distinct CDR3 sequences, approximately 10% of which are singletons, and roughly 9.2% rests with the top ten. Sequenced material: blood, either unsorted or a sorted T cell fraction (not recorded which). The receptor set was obtained from a female donor with ankylosing spondylitis or in good health (not recorded which).

This clonotype has a count of ten or more. V and J are TRBV11-2 and TRBJ2-3; D unclear. This CDR3 has 18 amino acids. Looked up from germline, CDR1 is SGHAT and CDR2 is FQNNGV. V lost 5 bases, J lost 2 bases, and 23 bases lay in between. The CDR3 spells CASSPTPRKVSDTDTQYF. The DNA for the CDR3 is TGTGCCAGCAGCCCGACACCTCGTAAGGTCTCGGACACAGATACGCAGTATTTT. The full variable domain, with the rest looked up from reference TRBV11-2 and TRBJ2-3, is EAGVAQSPRYKIIEKRQSVAFWCNPISGHATLYWYQQILGQGPKLLIQFQNNGVVDDSQLPKDRFSAERLKGVDSTLKIQPAKLEDSAVYLCASSPTPRKVSDTDTQYFGPGTRLTVL.

The chain has TRBV20-1 and TRBJ2-2, with 11 nucleotides matching TRBD2. The CDR3 contains 15 residues. V was clipped by 5 bases and J by 7 bases; unmatched bases: 9. Per the germline V gene, CDR1 is DFQATT and CDR2 is SNEGSKA (reference sequence). The CDR3 coding sequence is TGCAGTGCTCAAAAGACTAGCGGGACTGGCGGGGAGCTGTTTTTT. The encoded protein is CSAQKTSGTGGELFF.

There are a few counts of this clonotype. The V call is TRBV5-1, the J call TRBJ2-1; 14 bases are shared with TRBD2. CDR1 and CDR2 (germline): SGHRS, YFSETQ. Losses at the gene ends were 0 bases for V and 6 bases for J; bases not matched to a gene: 8. There are 18 residues in the CDR3. CDR3 nucleotides: TGCGCCAGCAGCTTGGCCGCCGGGACTAGCGGGAGCCCCAATGAGCAGTTCTTC. This gives the protein CASSLAAGTSGSPNEQFF.

This clonotype has at least ten counts. The chain combines TRBV5-6 with TRBJ1-2; TRBD1 might be the D (5 bases). Trimming took 3 bases from V and 2 from J, leaving 11 bases between them. The CDR3 runs 14 residues. Germline V gives CDR1 SGHDT, CDR2 YYEEEE. CDR3 loop: CASSSPGLNYGYTF. The CDR3 nucleotides read TGTGCCAGCAGCTCACCAGGGCTAAACTATGGCTACACCTTC.

This clonotype was seen a few times. The V gene is TRBV27, the J gene TRBJ2-7; 9 nucleotides match TRBD1. Losses at the gene ends were 2 bases for V and 4 bases for J; bases not matched to a gene: 9. Germline V gene sequence: CDR1 MNHEY, CDR2 SMNVEV (reference sequence). This CDR3 region has 16 residues. The CDR3 here is CASSLRAGTGRYEQYF. The CDR3 bases are TGTGCCAGCAGTTTAAGGGCCGGGACAGGGCGTTACGAGCAGTACTTC.

In this sample, this clonotype turned up a few times. This sequence joins TRBV6-1 and TRBJ2-3, with D unclear. The V gene's germline CDR1 is MNHNS and CDR2 SASEGT. V was shortened by 10 bases and J by 2 bases, with 16 bases between the two germline ends. The length of the CDR3 is 14 residues. As DNA, the CDR3 is TGTGCCACCCAGGCGAGTGGGAACACAGATACGCAGTATTTT. This sequence encodes CATQASGNTDTQYF.

This clonotype has just a few counts. The chain recombines TRBV7-8 with TRBJ2-2; no clear D gene. V was clipped by 7 bases and J by 8 bases, with 17 bases between them. CDR3 size: 14 residues. Germline CDR1 is SGHVS and CDR2 is FQNEAQ. The DNA for the CDR3 is TGTGCCAGCAAGGGCTTTCCGGTGTCTGGGGAGCTGTTTTTT. Amino acids: CASKGFPVSGELFF.

At least ten counts were recorded for this clonotype. The V gene is TRBV20-1, the J gene TRBJ2-7; the match to TRBD2 covers 9 bases. Germline CDR1 and CDR2: DFQATT and SNEGSKA (reference sequence). The CDR3 sequence is 13 residues long. The V and J ends lost 0 bases and 9 bases, in that order; junction bases with no gene match: 6. The CDR3 region is CSARERGGRGQYF. The CDR3 DNA reads TGCAGTGCTAGAGAGCGGGGGGGCCGGGGGCAGTACTTC.

This rearrangement joins TRBV6-4 to TRBJ2-1; TRBD2 matches at 7 bases. The CDR3 has 15 amino acids. V was clipped by 3 bases and J by 8 bases; unmatched bases: 10. CDR1 and CDR2 (germline): MRHNA, SNTAGT. CDR3 DNA sequence: TGTGCCAGCAGTGAGGGGGGTGGCGGGGGTGATGAGCAGTTCTTC. Translated, it gives CASSEGGGGGDEQFF.

This clonotype was picked up many times. This chain links TRBV11-2 with TRBJ2-1; D perhaps matches TRBD1 (6 bases). CDR3 length: 15 residues. Germline-derived CDR1 and CDR2 are SGHAT and FQNNGV. V lost 5 bases and J 2 bases, leaving 13 bases between the germline ends. CDR3 in amino acids: CASSPGTITYNEQFF. CDR3 in DNA: TGTGCCAGCAGCCCTGGGACAATCACCTACAATGAGCAGTTCTTC.